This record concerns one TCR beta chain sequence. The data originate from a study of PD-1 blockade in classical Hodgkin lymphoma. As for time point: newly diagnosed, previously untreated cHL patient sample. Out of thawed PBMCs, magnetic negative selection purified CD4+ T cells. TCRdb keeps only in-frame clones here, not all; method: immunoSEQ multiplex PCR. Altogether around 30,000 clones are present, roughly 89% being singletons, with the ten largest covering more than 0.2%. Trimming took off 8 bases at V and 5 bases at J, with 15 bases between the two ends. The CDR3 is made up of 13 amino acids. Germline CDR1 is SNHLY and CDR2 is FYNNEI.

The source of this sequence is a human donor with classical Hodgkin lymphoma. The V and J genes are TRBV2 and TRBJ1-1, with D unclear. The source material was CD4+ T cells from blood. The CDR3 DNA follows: TGTGCCAGCGCACGGGAATCAGAAACTGAAGCTTTCTTT. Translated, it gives CASARESETEAFF.